This TCR beta chain was identified during a study of blood T cells in healthy people across ages. Findings and limits, study-wide: Strong correlation existed between TCR beta diversity and naive T cell percentage.

The length of the CDR3 is 14 residues. The trim removed 6 bases at V and 6 bases at J, leaving 12 bases unmatched. Germline CDR1 is SQVTM and CDR2 is ANQGSEA. A sample-barcoded 5' primer and a J-beta primer mix were used in a second PCR of roughly 7 to 12 cycles. Each TCR beta cDNA got a 12-nucleotide random molecular identifier. TCRdb analysed the 5' RACE reads with MiXCR anew, one entry per CDR3 protein. Of hundreds of thousands of distinct CDR3 sequences in the sample, approximately 52% were seen once. Notes on this clonotype: The antigen remains undetermined. This could be a read error, since a much larger clone is one nucleotide away.

This TCR came from a woman older than 75 in good health. Sequencing was done on a sample of blood. This chain uses TRBV29-1 with TRBJ1-1; 8 positions match TRBD1. This chain's CDR3 is CSVRFSTGGAEAFF. The CDR3 coding sequence is TGCAGCGTCCGATTTTCCACAGGGGGGGCTGAAGCTTTCTTT.